These 11 T cell receptor beta chains originate from one sample sequenced in a study of blood T cell repertoires in COVID-19. Sequenced by immunoSEQ multiplex PCR; TCRdb stores in-frame clones only, minus some. In the table there are around 110,000 clones, 75% to 90% of which are singletons. The specimen was peripheral blood. All receptors derive from a man aged 30-40 years with acute or convalescent COVID-19.

The V gene is TRBV6-2 or TRBV6-3, the J gene TRBJ2-1; 9 nucleotides align to TRBD2. The CDR3 contains 15 residues. V trimming: 6 bases; J trimming: 7 bases; junction bases outside the gene matches: 10. The germline CDR1 and CDR2 sequences are MNHEY and SVGEGT. The CDR3 is CASSQLGTSTNEQFF. DNA of the CDR3: TGTGCCAGCAGCCAGCTCGGGACTAGCACTAATGAGCAGTTCTTC.

This chain links TRBV7-3 with TRBJ1-1; tentatively, D is TRBD1 (6 bases). The germline V gene encodes CDR1 SGHTA and CDR2 FQGTGA. Deletions cut 3 bases from V and 4 bases from J, with 15 bases between. The CDR3 runs to 15 residues. The CDR3 reads CASSFHRVGSTEAFF. CDR3 DNA sequence: TGTGCCAGCAGCTTTCACAGGGTAGGTAGCACTGAAGCTTTCTTT.

The V and J genes are TRBV5-6 and TRBJ2-2, with TRBD2 identical over 10 bases. With 4 bases clipped from V and 11 bases from J, the junction kept 11 bases outside the gene matches. This CDR3 is built from 15 residues. Germline V gene sequence: CDR1 SGHDT, CDR2 YYEEEE. The CDR3 spells CASSPAGGPLIELFF. The CDR3 DNA reads TGTGCCAGCAGCCCAGCGGGAGGGCCTCTCATTGAGCTGTTTTTT.

This clone was observed a single time. This chain connects TRBV7-9 to TRBJ1-6; possibly TRBD1 for D (6 bases). Germline V gene data show CDR1 as SEHNR and CDR2 as FQNEAQ (reference sequence). This CDR3 is 14 amino acids long. V was shortened by 4 bases and J by 4 bases, with 8 bases between the two germline ends. The CDR3, as DNA: TGTGCCAGCAGCTCGGACAGTTATAATTCACCCCTCCACTTT. It translates to CASSSDSYNSPLHF.

The CDR3 DNA reads TGTGCCAGCAGCCAGGACAGCGGGGGGGCCCCCAATGAGCAGTTCTTC. Its translation: CASSQDSGGAPNEQFF. The chain combines TRBV4-2 with TRBJ2-1; TRBD2 agrees at 10 bases. The CDR3 spans 16 residues. The V gene's germline CDR1 is LGHNA and CDR2 YNFKEQ. V dropped 3 bases and J dropped 6; count of bases not matched to a gene: 8.

A few counts support this clone. The CDR3 loop is CASSQTRITYTQYF. DNA of the CDR3: TGTGCCAGCAGCCAGACAAGGATCACTTATACGCAGTATTTT. This chain links TRBV14 with TRBJ2-3; no firm D call. This CDR3 is built from 14 residues. V lost 3 bases and J lost 7, with 14 bases in between. The germline V gene has CDR1 SGHDN and CDR2 FVKESK.

This chain connects TRBV10-3 to TRBJ1-1, with TRBD1 matching 7 bases. J gave up 6 bases and V 6 bases, and 4 bases lay outside the gene matches. CDR1 ENHRY and CDR2 SYGVKD come from the germline V gene. CDR3 length equals 12 residues. CDR3: CAISRQGAEAFF. CDR3 in DNA: TGTGCCATCAGCAGACAGGGAGCTGAAGCTTTCTTT.

The V gene is TRBV2, the J gene TRBJ2-3; 9 nucleotides align to TRBD1. The CDR3 length is 15 residues. After removal of 4 bases from V and 3 bases from J, the junction contained 5 bases not matched to a gene. Germline CDR1 is SNHLY and CDR2 is FYNNEI. The CDR3, as DNA: TGTGCCAGCAGTGTCCGGGACAGGGTGACAGATACGCAGTATTTT. Translated: CASSVRDRVTDTQYF.

The rearrangement links TRBV19 to TRBJ2-7, with 8 bases identical to TRBD2. This CDR3 has 15 residues. V gave up 6 bases and J gave up 0 bases; unmatched junction bases: 7. Germline V gene sequence: CDR1 LNHDA, CDR2 SQIVND (reference sequence). The CDR3: CASSPGGGPSYEQYF. The DNA for the CDR3 is TGTGCCAGTAGCCCAGGCGGGGGGCCCTCCTACGAGCAGTACTTC.

This chain connects TRBV18 to TRBJ2-3; 7 bases line up with TRBD2. With 3 bases clipped from V and 1 base from J, the junction kept 1 base outside the gene matches. The CDR3 is made up of 14 amino acids. CDR1 KGHSH and CDR2 LQKENI come from the germline V gene. The CDR3 DNA sequence: TGTGCCAGCTCACCGGGGGGGGGCACAGATACGCAGTATTTT. Its protein is CASSPGGGTDTQYF.

This clone has only one observation. The chain joins TRBV27 to TRBJ2-1, with 11 bases that match TRBD2. V gave up 1 base and J gave up 6 bases; unmatched junction bases: 8. The CDR3 has 17 amino acids. From germline, CDR1 is MNHEY and CDR2 SMNVEV (reference sequence). The CDR3, as DNA: TGTGCCAGCAGTTTATGGCTAGCGGGGGGCCGCCTCAATGAGCAGTTCTTC. Translated, it gives CASSLWLAGGRLNEQFF.